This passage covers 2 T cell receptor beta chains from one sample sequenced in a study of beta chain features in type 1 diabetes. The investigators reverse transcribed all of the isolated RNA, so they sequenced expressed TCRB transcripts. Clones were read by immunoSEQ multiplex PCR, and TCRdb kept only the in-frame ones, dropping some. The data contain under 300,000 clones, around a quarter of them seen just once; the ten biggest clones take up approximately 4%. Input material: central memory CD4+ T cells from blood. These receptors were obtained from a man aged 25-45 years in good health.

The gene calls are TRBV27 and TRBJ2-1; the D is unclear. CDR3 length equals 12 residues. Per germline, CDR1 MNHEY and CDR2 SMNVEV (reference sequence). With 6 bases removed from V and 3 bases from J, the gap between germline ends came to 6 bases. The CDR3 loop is CASSNFYNEQFF. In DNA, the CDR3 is TGTGCCAGCAGCAACTTCTACAATGAGCAGTTCTTC.

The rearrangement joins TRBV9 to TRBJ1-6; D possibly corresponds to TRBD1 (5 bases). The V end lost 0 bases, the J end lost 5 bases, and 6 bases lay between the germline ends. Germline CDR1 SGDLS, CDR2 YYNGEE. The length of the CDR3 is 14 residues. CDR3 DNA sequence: TGTGCCAGCAGCGTAGGGGGGAATAATTCACCCCTCCACTTT. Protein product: CASSVGGNNSPLHF.